These T cell receptor beta chains were read from a single sample in a study of blood T cell repertoires in COVID-19. This table comes from immunoSEQ multiplex PCR, and its TCRdb copy is limited to in-frame clones, with some not included. The sample holds some 90,000 clones, 65% to 90% seen once. Sequenced input: peripheral blood. These receptors all come from an elderly man with active or convalescent COVID-19. Both conserved end residues are part of each CDR3. A D gene is named only where the DNA matches it firmly. The listing skips clone size in some rows; elsewhere it reads once, few, many or a size class.

V gene,J gene,D gene,clone size,CDR3 protein,CDR3 DNA
TRBV19,TRBJ2-7,TRBD1,NA,CASSIANRGDEQYF,TGTGCCAGTAGTATAGCGAACAGGGGGGACGAGCAGTACTTC
TRBV25-1,TRBJ1-2,TRBD1,NA,CASSESSGQTIYGYTF,TGTGCCAGCAGTGAATCCTCGGGACAGACGATATATGGCTACACCTTC
TRBV5-5,TRBJ2-7,NA,NA,CASSWTASYEQYF,TGTGCCAGCAGCTGGACAGCTAGCTACGAGCAGTACTTC
TRBV5-8,TRBJ2-3,NA,NA,CASSLQGNGASRTTQYF,TGTGCCAGCAGCTTGCAGGGGAACGGAGCATCCAGGACTACGCAGTATTTT
TRBV28,TRBJ2-7,NA,NA,CASRASSSYEQYF,TGTGCCAGCAGGGCTTCCTCCTCCTACGAGCAGTACTTC
TRBV27,TRBJ1-1,NA,NA,CASSIQGMNTEAFF,TGTGCCAGCAGTATACAGGGTATGAACACTGAAGCTTTCTTT
TRBV7-6,TRBJ2-1,NA,NA,CASSLGEKRGDEQFF,TGTGCCAGCAGCTTAGGAGAAAAACGCGGCGATGAGCAGTTCTTC
TRBV27,TRBJ2-7,TRBD2,NA,CASTTSGSYEQYF,TGTGCCAGCACTACTAGCGGCTCCTACGAGCAGTACTTC
TRBV19,TRBJ1-1,TRBD1,NA,CASRQTGWNTEAFF,TGTGCCAGTAGGCAGACAGGGTGGAACACTGAAGCTTTCTTT
TRBV19,TRBJ1-1,NA,NA,CASSIGGNTEAFF,TGTGCCAGTAGTATAGGCGGGAACACTGAAGCTTTCTTT
TRBV4-3,TRBJ2-3,TRBD2,NA,CASSQEGGRAYVDTQYF,TGCGCCAGCAGCCAAGAGGGCGGGAGGGCCTACGTAGATACGCAGTATTTT
TRBV30,TRBJ1-5,NA,NA,CAWSHRENQPQHF,TGTGCCTGGAGTCACAGGGAAAATCAGCCCCAGCATTTT
TRBV4-2,TRBJ1-5,NA,NA,CASSQDPDRSNQPQHF,TGTGCCAGCAGCCAAGACCCAGACAGAAGCAATCAGCCCCAGCATTTT
TRBV7-2,TRBJ2-2,TRBD2,NA,CASSSSGEGVGELFF,TGTGCCAGCAGCTCTAGCGGGGAGGGGGTCGGGGAGCTGTTTTTT
TRBV7-2,TRBJ2-1,TRBD2,NA,CASRERLAGNNNEQFF,TGTGCCAGCAGGGAGAGACTAGCGGGAAATAACAATGAGCAGTTCTTC
TRBV11-2,TRBJ2-7,NA,NA,CASRYSGSSYEQYF,TGTGCCAGCAGGTACAGCGGTAGCTCCTACGAGCAGTACTTC
TRBV19,TRBJ1-5,NA,NA,CASSIGQHNQPQHF,TGTGCCAGTAGTATTGGGCAGCACAATCAGCCCCAGCATTTT
TRBV11-2,TRBJ2-7,TRBD2,NA,CASSLGLAVYEQYF,TGTGCCAGCAGCTTGGGACTAGCGGTCTACGAGCAGTACTTC
TRBV7-2,TRBJ2-1,TRBD2,NA,CASSYGTSGIEQFF,TGTGCCAGCAGCTACGGGACTAGCGGGATTGAGCAGTTCTTC
TRBV20-1,TRBJ1-1,NA,NA,CSASAGLNTEAFF,TGCAGTGCTAGTGCAGGGTTGAACACTGAAGCTTTCTTT
TRBV28,TRBJ2-1,NA,NA,CASRRFSYNEQFF,TGTGCCAGCAGGCGGTTCTCCTACAATGAGCAGTTCTTC
TRBV18,TRBJ2-4,TRBD2,NA,CASSLAGGRENIQYF,TGTGCCAGCTCACTCGCGGGCGGGAGGGAAAACATTCAGTACTTC
TRBV7-9,TRBJ1-4,NA,NA,CASSLGADNEKLFF,TGTGCCAGCAGCTTAGGTGCGGATAATGAAAAACTGTTTTTT
TRBV6-5,TRBJ2-1,NA,NA,CASKRDTYNEQFF,TGTGCCAGCAAGCGGGACACCTACAATGAGCAGTTCTTC
TRBV4-2,TRBJ2-7,TRBD1,NA,CASSQPQGASYEQYF,TGTGCCAGCAGCCAACCACAGGGGGCGTCCTACGAGCAGTACTTC
TRBV6-5,TRBJ2-3,NA,NA,CATRSRQGVTDTQYF,TGTGCCACACGGTCCCGGCAGGGTGTAACAGATACGCAGTATTTT
TRBV6-5,TRBJ1-1,NA,NA,CASSYGRGGGGTEAFF,TGTGCCAGCAGTTACGGCCGTGGGGGCGGAGGCACTGAAGCTTTCTTT
TRBV11-2,TRBJ2-7,NA,NA,CASSPQGQGFYEQYF,TGTGCCAGCAGCCCTCAGGGGCAGGGGTTTTACGAGCAGTACTTC
TRBV7-2,TRBJ1-1,TRBD1,NA,CASSPLEGQGNTEAFF,TGTGCCAGCAGCCCATTGGAGGGACAGGGGAACACTGAAGCTTTCTTT
TRBV11-2,TRBJ2-2,NA,once,CASSLYGRANTGELFF,TGTGCCAGCAGCCTTTATGGCAGGGCGAACACCGGGGAGCTGTTTTTT
TRBV7-9,TRBJ2-5,NA,NA,CASSPSLETQYF,TGTGCCAGCAGCCCCTCCCTAGAGACCCAGTACTTC
TRBV12-5,TRBJ2-3,TRBD2,NA,CASGFHRTSGTVGTDTQYF,TGTGCTAGTGGTTTTCACCGGACTAGCGGGACTGTAGGCACAGATACGCAGTATTTT
TRBV18,TRBJ1-5,TRBD1,NA,CASSRQGSNQPQHF,TGTGCCAGCTCGCGACAGGGGTCGAATCAGCCCCAGCATTTT
TRBV24-1,TRBJ2-5,TRBD2,NA,CATSDSAGGQETQYF,TGTGCCACCAGTGATTCGGCGGGAGGACAAGAGACCCAGTACTTC
TRBV19,TRBJ1-2,NA,once,CASNPARVHGYTF,TGTGCCAGTAATCCCGCGCGGGTACATGGCTACACCTTC
TRBV15,TRBJ1-5,TRBD1,NA,CATTGQRNQPQHF,TGTGCCACCACGGGACAGCGCAATCAGCCCCAGCATTTT
TRBV9,TRBJ2-2,NA,NA,CASSPARDTGELFF,TGTGCCAGCAGCCCCGCGAGGGACACCGGGGAGCTGTTTTTT
TRBV28,TRBJ2-1,NA,NA,CASSLSPGREQFF,TGTGCCAGCAGTTTATCTCCAGGGCGTGAGCAGTTCTTC
TRBV7-2,TRBJ2-2,NA,NA,CASSLAWRTGELFF,TGTGCCAGCAGCTTAGCTTGGCGGACCGGGGAGCTGTTTTTT
TRBV7-3,TRBJ2-3,NA,NA,CASSLRALIHRKRHTDTQYF,TGTGCCAGCAGCTTAAGGGCACTGATACACAGAAAAAGACACACAGATACGCAGTATTTT
TRBV14,TRBJ1-4,NA,once,CASSQIGEKLFF,TGTGCCAGCAGCCAAATCGGGGAAAAACTGTTTTTT
TRBV6-5,TRBJ1-2,TRBD1,NA,CASSPGTENYGYTF,TGTGCCAGCAGCCCCGGGACAGAGAACTATGGCTACACCTTC
TRBV28,TRBJ2-7,TRBD2,NA,CASSSPRTSGFNSYEQYF,TGTGCCAGCAGTTCACCCCGGACTAGCGGATTTAACTCCTACGAGCAGTACTTC
TRBV5-4,TRBJ2-1,TRBD2,few,CASSLLAGGNSYNEQFF,TGTGCCAGCAGCTTACTAGCGGGAGGTAACTCCTACAATGAGCAGTTCTTC
TRBV5-1,TRBJ1-2,NA,NA,CASSFSGVDGYTF,TGCGCCAGCAGCTTTTCAGGGGTTGATGGCTACACCTTC
TRBV18,TRBJ2-7,TRBD2,NA,CASSPRGGSYEQYF,TGTGCCAGCTCACCACGGGGGGGTTCCTACGAGCAGTACTTC
TRBV9,TRBJ1-6,NA,NA,CASSVAPDGGMNNSPLHF,TGTGCCAGCAGCGTAGCCCCGGATGGGGGGATGAATAATTCACCCCTCCACTTT
TRBV30,TRBJ2-2,TRBD2,NA,CAWNSGTNTGELFF,TGTGCCTGGAATAGCGGGACGAACACCGGGGAGCTGTTTTTT
TRBV28,TRBJ2-1,TRBD2,NA,CASRVAGAGSSYNEQFF,TGTGCCAGCAGGGTAGCGGGAGCCGGAAGCTCCTACAATGAGCAGTTCTTC
TRBV7-8,TRBJ2-1,NA,once,CASSLVSGGPLYEQFF,TGTGCCAGCAGCTTAGTATCCGGAGGGCCCCTCTATGAGCAGTTCTTC
TRBV27,TRBJ1-2,NA,NA,CASSSRSGVGGYTF,TGTGCCAGCAGTTCCAGATCAGGGGTTGGAGGCTACACCTTC
TRBV27,TRBJ2-7,NA,NA,CASSFKASSYEQYF,TGTGCCAGCAGTTTCAAAGCCTCCTCCTACGAGCAGTACTTC
TRBV4-1,TRBJ2-1,NA,NA,CASSQVRRGIGVGNEQFF,TGCGCCAGCAGCCAAGTGCGCCGAGGGATCGGGGTAGGCAATGAGCAGTTCTTC
TRBV5-1,TRBJ2-7,NA,NA,CASSLLADYEQYF,TGCGCCAGCAGCTTGCTAGCCGACTACGAGCAGTACTTC
TRBV5-4,TRBJ2-7,TRBD2,NA,CASSSTSDLAYEQYF,TGTGCCAGCAGCAGTACTAGCGACTTGGCCTACGAGCAGTACTTC
TRBV5-1,TRBJ2-3,TRBD2,NA,CASRTSGYYTDTQYF,TGCGCCAGCAGGACTAGCGGATACTACACAGATACGCAGTATTTT
TRBV11-2,TRBJ2-7,NA,NA,CASSRTGHTYEQYF,TGTGCCAGCAGCCGTACGGGACACACCTACGAGCAGTACTTC
TRBV30,TRBJ1-6,NA,NA,CAWSVVLSPLHF,TGTGCCTGGAGTGTTGTTCTTTCACCCCTCCACTTT
TRBV18,TRBJ2-6,TRBD1,NA,CASSPGTATGGANVLTF,TGTGCCAGCTCACCAGGGACAGCCACCGGTGGGGCCAACGTCCTGACTTTC